The subject of this entry is one TCR beta chain. Its antigen is not known. The sample is drawn from a study of CD8+ T cells in alopecia areata. Overall study: Treated patients were given oral tofacitinib, which was dosed at 5 to 10 mg twice daily. Overall study findings and caveats: Sharing of TCR sequences between patients (possibly for HLA-related reasons) was less clear than in mice.

The germline V gene encodes CDR1 SQVTM and CDR2 ANQGSEA. V was pared by 6 bases and J by 2 bases, with 6 bases of the junction left unmatched. This CDR3 comprises 13 residues. Once RNA had been extracted, it was reverse transcribed into cDNA to act as the sequencing template. The table came from immunoSEQ multiplex PCR; TCRdb's copy has only in-frame clones and leaves some out. Of 150,000 or so clones listed, about 50% are singletons. The sample consisted of CD8+ T cells sorted from blood, taken at week 0. This TCR came from a human donor with alopecia areata. V is TRBV29-1 and J is TRBJ2-7; 8 nucleotides align to TRBD1. CDR3 in amino acids: CSVRGGQAYEQYF. The CDR3 DNA is TGCAGCGTCCGAGGGGGACAGGCCTACGAGCAGTACTTC.